This TCR beta chain originates from a study of cytomegalovirus exposure and HLA in healthy donors. For the study at large: Among about 190 million T cells, an earlier analysis found roughly 120 million unique TCR beta sequences. Study-wide results and caveats: It was reportedly the case that the classifier diagnosed cytomegalovirus status with high specificity and sensitivity. Investigators reported 150 to 200 TCR beta chains as tied to cytomegalovirus. In presence/absence analyses, roughly uniform sequencing depth across donors was assumed.

Remarks on this clone: Its antigen is as yet unknown.

Primers included in the PCR were 60 Vbeta and 13 Jbeta primers. TCRdb's copy holds only in-frame clones and misses some; the assay was immunoSEQ multiplex PCR. The profile shows about 160,000 clones, about 80% of them singletons. The CDR3 has 14 residues. Germline lookup yields CDR1 LNHDA and CDR2 SQIVND (reference sequence). V gave up 1 base and J gave up 5 bases, with 9 bases separating them. The clonotype originates from a woman aged 45-59 years in good health and CMV-seronegative. J is TRBJ2-1 and V is TRBV19; D may be TRBD2 (5 bases). Sequencing input: PBMCs. CDR3 in amino acids: CASSIAGWNNEQFF. CDR3 in DNA: TGTGCCAGTAGTATAGCGGGGTGGAACAATGAGCAGTTCTTC.